The 20 T cell receptor beta chains given below trace back to one sample, sequenced in a study of blood T cell repertoires in COVID-19. Using immunoSEQ multiplex PCR, the repertoire was profiled, and TCRdb retains in-frame clones only, with some absent. The table has 70,000 to 75,000 clones, roughly 80% seen once. The sample consisted of peripheral blood. The source of these receptors is a woman older than 75 with active or convalescent COVID-19.

The chain couples TRBV11-2 to TRBJ1-2, with a weak D call TRBD1 (6 bases). Trimming took 2 bases from V and 1 from J, leaving 11 bases between them. Germline V gene data show CDR1 as SGHAT and CDR2 as FQNNGV. This CDR3 has 15 amino acids. The CDR3 coding sequence is TGTGCCAGCAGCTTACAGGGAGGGGGTAACTATGGCTACACCTTC. The encoded protein is CASSLQGGGNYGYTF.

The chain employs TRBV19 and TRBJ1-1; 9 bases align to TRBD1. Trimming took 5 bases from V and 4 from J; bases not matched to a gene: 5. In germline, CDR1 is LNHDA, CDR2 SQIVND (reference sequence). There are 14 residues in the CDR3. The CDR3 protein is CASSVGQGSTEAFF. The CDR3 region has the DNA TGTGCCAGTAGTGTGGGACAGGGAAGCACTGAAGCTTTCTTT.

This clone was picked up many times. The chain joins TRBV7-2 to TRBJ1-3; no reliable D call. V was clipped by 5 bases and J by 4 bases, with 9 bases between them. Per the germline V gene, CDR1 is SGHTA and CDR2 is FQGNSA. The CDR3 covers 13 residues. The CDR3 region has the DNA TGTGCCAGCAGCCCGACTGGGGGAAACACCATATATTTT. Its translation: CASSPTGGNTIYF. Complete variable domain (other parts from reference TRBV7-2 and TRBJ1-3): GAGVSQSPSNKVTEKGKDVELRCDPISGHTALYWYRQSLGQGLEFLIYFQGNSAPDKSGLPSDRFSAERTGGSVSTLTIQRTQQEDSAVYLCASSPTGGNTIYFGEGSWLTVV.

V gene TRBV9 combines with J gene TRBJ2-2; 8 nucleotides agree with TRBD2. V lost 3 bases to trimming and J lost 2 bases; unmatched junction nucleotides: 6. The CDR3 totals 16 residues. Germline values: CDR1 SGDLS, CDR2 YYNGEE. CDR3 loop: CASSGTSGVNTGELFF. For the CDR3, the DNA is TGTGCCAGCAGCGGCACTAGCGGAGTTAACACCGGGGAGCTGTTTTTT.

This chain uses TRBV24-1 with TRBJ1-6, with 7 bases that match TRBD1. This CDR3 spans 16 amino acids. Germline CDR1 KGHDR, CDR2 SFDVKD. J gave up 6 bases and V 4 bases, and 8 bases lay outside the gene matches. The CDR3, as DNA: TGTGCCACCAGTGAGGCTACAGGGGTAGGTAATTCACCCCTCCACTTT. Residues: CATSEATGVGNSPLHF.

This clone was recorded once. The V and J genes are TRBV6-5 and TRBJ2-7; TRBD2 might be the D (6 bases). Germline values: CDR1 MNHEY, CDR2 SVGAGI. This CDR3 has 15 residues. Trimming removed 6 bases at V and 0 bases at J, with 15 bases between. The CDR3 DNA is TGTGCCAGCAGCCGACCGGGACTTAACTCCTACGAGCAGTACTTC. Translation gives CASSRPGLNSYEQYF.

The CDR3 sequence: CASSDRGGNQPQHF. The CDR3 DNA reads as TGTGCCAGCAGTGACCGGGGTGGCAATCAGCCCCAGCATTTT. The rearrangement joins TRBV6-1 to TRBJ1-5; D is uncertain. The CDR3 loop spans 14 amino acids. The V gene lost 3 bases and the J gene lost 2 bases, with 8 bases spanning the gap. Germline CDR1 is MNHNS and CDR2 is SASEGT.

The gene calls are TRBV5-4 and TRBJ2-3; 10 bases map to TRBD2. V dropped 3 bases and J dropped 3; count of bases not matched to a gene: 7. The CDR3 spans 16 residues. The germline V gene has CDR1 SGHNT and CDR2 YYREEE (reference sequence). The chain's CDR3 is CASSSSGSGVTDTQYF. CDR3 nucleotide sequence: TGTGCCAGCAGCTCTAGCGGGAGTGGGGTGACAGATACGCAGTATTTT.

The genes are TRBV28 and TRBJ2-7, with 7 positions matching TRBD1. Germline V gene lookup returns CDR1 MDHEN and CDR2 SYDVKM. V trimming: 5 bases; J trimming: 4 bases; junction bases outside the gene matches: 8. This CDR3 has 14 residues. The CDR3 sequence is CASSDPGTAYEQYF. The CDR3 DNA reads TGTGCCAGCAGTGACCCTGGGACAGCATACGAGCAGTACTTC.

V gene TRBV14 combines with J gene TRBJ1-5; D unresolved. The germline V gene encodes CDR1 SGHDN and CDR2 FVKESK. The CDR3 has 12 amino acids. V gave up 9 bases and J gave up 0 bases, with 6 bases separating them. CDR3 bases: TGTGCCAGTTTATATAGCAATCAGCCCCAGCATTTT. As protein: CASLYSNQPQHF.

V is TRBV27 and J is TRBJ1-5; TRBD1 might be the D (6 bases). Germline-derived CDR1 and CDR2 are MNHEY and SMNVEV (reference sequence). The CDR3 length is 17 residues. Trimming left V 4 bases short and J 1 base short, with 17 bases between. The CDR3 is CASSSLKTGGSNQPQHF. As DNA, the CDR3 is TGTGCCAGCAGTTCGTTAAAGACAGGCGGCAGCAATCAGCCCCAGCATTTT.

The gene calls are TRBV27 and TRBJ2-6; D call uncertain. The CDR3 has 18 amino acids. CDR1 is MNHEY and CDR2 is SMNVEV in the germline V gene (reference sequence). V gave up 5 bases and J gave up 2 bases, with 19 bases separating them. The CDR3 loop is CASSPVTKRMTGANVLTF. CDR3 in DNA: TGTGCCAGCAGTCCCGTTACGAAGCGTATGACTGGGGCCAACGTCCTGACTTTC.

The chain links TRBV18 to TRBJ2-2, with 7 bases lining up with TRBD1. From germline, CDR1 is KGHSH and CDR2 LQKENI. This CDR3 region has 16 residues. V shed 6 bases and J 6 bases; nucleotides not matched to a gene: 13. The CDR3 DNA reads TGTGCCAGCTCGCCGCAAAGGTCACAGGGGCCCGGGGAGCTGTTTTTT. Translation: CASSPQRSQGPGELFF. Filled out from reference TRBV18 and TRBJ2-2, the complete variable domain reads NAGVMQNPRHLVRRRGQEARLRCSPMKGHSHVYWYRQLPEEGLKFMVYLQKENIIDESGMPKERFSAEFPKEGPSILRIQQVVRGDSAAYFCASSPQRSQGPGELFFGEGSRLTVL.

The chain recombines TRBV2 with TRBJ1-1; TRBD1 matches 7 bases. CDR3 length: 14 amino acids. V gave up 6 bases and J gave up 8 bases; unmatched junction bases: 12. Germline CDR1 and CDR2: SNHLY and FYNNEI. CDR3 region: CASREGATLFEAFF. As DNA, the CDR3 is TGTGCCAGCAGGGAGGGGGCGACCCTTTTCGAAGCTTTCTTT.

This clone showed up just a few times. CDR3 in DNA: TGTGCCAGCTCCTACGATAAGATCGGGGAGCTGTTTTTT. This gives the protein CASSYDKIGELFF. This chain uses TRBV18 with TRBJ2-2; no definite D call. Trimming left V 6 bases short and J 7 bases short, with 12 bases between. This CDR3 is built from 13 residues. From germline, CDR1 is KGHSH and CDR2 LQKENI.

The V and J genes are TRBV30 and TRBJ1-1; 7 nucleotides agree with TRBD1. This CDR3 region has 13 residues. Trimming at V came to 6 bases and at J to 1 base, leaving 5 bases not matched to a gene. Germline CDR1 GTSNPN, CDR2 SVGIG (reference sequence). The CDR3 loop is CACDRVTNTEAFF. The CDR3 DNA sequence: TGTGCCTGCGACAGGGTAACGAACACTGAAGCTTTCTTT.

The gene calls are TRBV3-1 (or the pseudogene TRBV3-2) and TRBJ2-2, with 8 positions matching TRBD1. This CDR3 has 16 residues. CDR1 LGHDT and CDR2 YNNKEL come from the germline V gene (reference sequence). V lost 4 bases to trimming and J lost 0 bases; unmatched junction nucleotides: 4. The DNA for the CDR3 is TGTGCCAGCAGCCGAGGACAGGGCCCGAACACCGGGGAGCTGTTTTTT. This sequence encodes CASSRGQGPNTGELFF.

The chain couples TRBV7-2 to TRBJ2-5, with 11 bases matching TRBD2. V shed 7 bases and J 5 bases; nucleotides not matched to a gene: 9. Germline V gene lookup returns CDR1 SGHTA and CDR2 FQGNSA. CDR3 length equals 15 residues. The CDR3 loop is CASKSGLAGGETQYF. In nucleotides, the CDR3 is TGTGCCAGCAAAAGCGGGCTAGCGGGAGGTGAGACCCAGTACTTC.

This chain links TRBV6-5 with TRBJ1-3; 8 nucleotides agree with TRBD1. V lost 8 bases and J lost 4; bases outside the gene matches: 7. The CDR3 runs to 14 residues. The V gene's germline CDR1 is MNHEY and CDR2 SVGAGI. CDR3 in DNA: TGTGCCAGCGGCGGACAGGGCTCAGGAAACACCATATATTTT. This codes for CASGGQGSGNTIYF.

The V and J genes are TRBV28 and TRBJ1-2; D is unclear. Germline V lookup: CDR1 MDHEN, CDR2 SYDVKM. The CDR3 totals 15 residues. The V and J ends lost 4 bases and 2 bases respectively, with 14 bases between them. The CDR3 DNA sequence: TGTGCCAGCAGTTCCGCCGGGTATGGAAACTATGGCTACACCTTC. Amino acid sequence: CASSSAGYGNYGYTF.